This passage covers 29 T cell receptor beta chains from one sample sequenced in a study of beta chain features in type 1 diabetes. All of the isolated RNA was reverse transcribed, so expressed TCRB transcripts were sequenced. Some clones are missing from TCRdb's copy, which holds only in-frame ones; the method was immunoSEQ multiplex PCR. Counted here are 150,000 to 200,000 clones, approximately 13% occurring once; the ten biggest clones make up roughly 0.6%. The material sequenced was central memory CD4+ T cells from blood. The receptors originated from a woman aged 18-29 years in good health.

In the case of this clone: One end of the junction is discordant with germline, which a read error may explain. The chain recombines TRBV5-4 with TRBJ2-3, with 7 bases matching TRBD2. The CDR3 loop spans 16 amino acids. The germline V gene encodes CDR1 SGHNT and CDR2 YYREEE (reference sequence). CDR3 sequence reads: CASSQDRPGGGDTQYF. The CDR3, as DNA: TGCGCCAGCAGCCAAGATCGGCCGGGAGGAGGAGATACGCAGTATTTT.

This clone was detected only a few times. This chain uses TRBV15 with TRBJ2-6, with 9 bases fitting TRBD1. Losses at the gene ends were 5 bases for V and 2 bases for J; bases not matched to a gene: 4. The CDR3 consists of 16 residues. Germline V lookup: CDR1 LNHNV, CDR2 YYDKDF (reference sequence). This CDR3 is CATSRDRVAGANVLTF. In DNA form, the CDR3 reads TGTGCCACCAGCCGGGACAGGGTGGCTGGGGCCAACGTCCTGACTTTC.

The chain recombines TRBV5-1 with TRBJ2-1; 9 bases are a match to TRBD1. Germline assignment: CDR1 SGHRS and CDR2 YFSETQ. Trimming cost V 4 bases and J 3 bases; bases outside gene matches: 5. The CDR3 consists of 15 residues. CDR3 bases: TGCGCCAGCAGCGGCCGGGACAGGGTCTACAATGAGCAGTTCTTC. It is translated as CASSGRDRVYNEQFF.

The genes are TRBV2 and TRBJ2-7; tentative D call: TRBD1 (6 bases). The CDR3 has 13 residues. V was pared by 3 bases and J by 6 bases, with 12 bases between. The V gene's germline CDR1 is SNHLY and CDR2 FYNNEI. The CDR3 reads CASSDNRVPEQYF. In nucleotides, the CDR3 is TGTGCCAGCAGTGACAACAGGGTCCCCGAGCAGTACTTC.

The V gene is TRBV5-1, the J gene TRBJ2-1; 10 nucleotides line up with TRBD2. Germline V gives CDR1 SGHRS, CDR2 YFSETQ. The CDR3 runs to 18 residues. J was trimmed by 1 base and V by 4 bases; bases with no gene match: 11. CDR3 sequence: CASSTSREAGGSYNEQFF. For the CDR3, the DNA is TGCGCCAGCAGCACAAGCCGGGAAGCGGGAGGGTCCTACAATGAGCAGTTCTTC.

This clone was found a few times. The V call is TRBV30, the J call TRBJ2-3; D might be TRBD1 (6 bases). CDR1 and CDR2 from the germline V gene are GTSNPN and SVGIG (reference sequence). The CDR3 has 13 residues. Deletions cut 3 bases from V and 5 bases from J, with 12 bases between. CDR3 DNA: TGTGCCTGGAGCCTCGACAGGCGAGATACGCAGTATTTT. It codes for CAWSLDRRDTQYF. Variable domain in full (rest from reference TRBV30 and TRBJ2-3): SQTIHQWPATLVQPVGSPLSLECTVEGTSNPNLYWYRQAAGRGLQLLFYSVGIGQISSEVPQNLSASRPQDRQFILSSKKLLLSDSGFYLCAWSLDRRDTQYFGPGTRLTVL.

Only a few counts were recorded for this clone. The DNA of the CDR3 is TGTGCCAGCAGCTCCTTGACAGGGACTAATGAAAAACTGTTTTTT. This encodes CASSSLTGTNEKLFF. The rearrangement joins TRBV7-8 to TRBJ1-4, with TRBD1 matching over 7 bases. With 4 bases clipped from V and 2 bases from J, the junction kept 4 bases outside the gene matches. Germline CDR1 SGHVS, CDR2 FQNEAQ. The CDR3 length is 15 residues.

This clone was found a few times. The chain links TRBV2 to TRBJ1-2, with D unclear. Germline lookup yields CDR1 SNHLY and CDR2 FYNNEI. The CDR3 is 15 residues long. V lost 5 bases, J lost 0 bases, and 13 bases lay in between. The CDR3 loop reads CASSTTYLSNYGYTF. CDR3 coding DNA: TGTGCCAGCAGTACCACTTACTTATCTAACTATGGCTACACCTTC.

The chain has TRBV6-6 and TRBJ2-1; D is possibly TRBD1 (5 bases). The V gene's germline CDR1 is MNHNY and CDR2 SVGAGI (reference sequence). The CDR3 runs to 16 residues. Between the trimmed V and J ends, which lost 6 bases and 0 bases, there was a span of 15 bases. The CDR3 reads CASRDRGSSSYNEQFF. CDR3 nucleotide sequence: TGTGCCAGCAGAGACAGAGGTTCCAGCTCCTACAATGAGCAGTTCTTC.

The chain uses TRBV7-3 and TRBJ2-3; D possibly corresponds to TRBD2 (5 bases). Per the germline V gene, CDR1 is SGHTA and CDR2 is FQGTGA. Trimming shortened V by 0 bases and J by 4 bases, and 8 bases separated the two germline ends. The CDR3 has 14 residues. CDR3 sequence (DNA): TGTGCCAGCAGCTTAACACACGGGGCAGATACGCAGTATTTT. It encodes CASSLTHGADTQYF.

This clone was seen a few times. The chain has TRBV15 and TRBJ2-3, with 8 bases matching TRBD2. The ends lost 9 bases at V and 8 bases at J; junction bases unmatched: 10. The CDR3 runs to 13 residues. Germline CDR1 and CDR2: LNHNV and YYDKDF (reference sequence). CDR3 region: CATGGGFLSTQYF. The CDR3 DNA reads as TGTGCCACGGGCGGGGGGTTTCTATCTACGCAGTATTTT.

This clone has only a few counts. The rearrangement links TRBV4-2 to TRBJ1-1; D is unresolved. Germline V gene data show CDR1 as LGHNA and CDR2 as YNFKEQ. V shed 1 base and J shed 4 bases, with 10 bases lying between them. This CDR3 is 14 amino acids long. DNA of the CDR3: TGTGCCAGCAGCCAAGCTGGAGGGTTCACTGAAGCTTTCTTT. Its translation: CASSQAGGFTEAFF.

The chain has TRBV18 and TRBJ2-4; 7 bases fit TRBD1. Germline V CDR1 and CDR2: KGHSH, LQKENI. This CDR3 region has 12 residues. V dropped 3 bases and J dropped 11; count of bases not matched to a gene: 4. CDR3 sequence (DNA): TGTGCCAGCTCACCGGACAGGTCCCTTCAGTACTTC. Its protein is CASSPDRSLQYF.

J is TRBJ2-7 and V is TRBV28, with 8 positions matching TRBD1. CDR1 is MDHEN and CDR2 is SYDVKM in the germline V gene. The CDR3 contains 13 residues. In nucleotides, the CDR3 is TGTGGTGTAAGAGGACAGGGACCCTACGAGCAGTACTTC. Its protein is CGVRGQGPYEQYF.

The chain uses TRBV5-4 and TRBJ2-5, with D perhaps matching TRBD2 (5 bases). The CDR3 has 14 residues. V was cut by 0 bases and J by 0 bases, with 6 bases left in between. Germline assignment: CDR1 SGHNT and CDR2 YYREEE (reference sequence). CDR3 sequence (DNA): TGTGCCAGCAGCTTGGGCGGGTACCAAGAGACCCAGTACTTC. Its translation: CASSLGGYQETQYF.

The CDR3 DNA reads TGTGCCAGCAGCGTTTCTAGCGGGGCTTTCTTT. This translates into CASSVSSGAFF. V usage is TRBV7-9 and J usage is TRBJ1-1; no clear D. The length of the CDR3 is 11 residues. Between the trimmed V and J ends, which lost 5 bases and 11 bases, there was a span of 12 bases. Germline V gene lookup returns CDR1 SEHNR and CDR2 FQNEAQ (reference sequence).

J is TRBJ2-5 and V is TRBV29-1; D gene unclear. CDR1 and CDR2 from the germline V gene are SQVTM and ANQGSEA. Trimming took 3 bases from V and 2 from J, leaving 4 bases between them. This CDR3 comprises 11 residues. The CDR3 is CSVDPQETQYF. The CDR3 region has the DNA TGCAGCGTTGACCCTCAAGAGACCCAGTACTTC.

This clone was seen at least ten times. The chain joins TRBV6-6 to TRBJ2-7; TRBD2 aligns across 7 bases. Losses at the gene ends were 5 bases for V and 3 bases for J; bases not matched to a gene: 10. The CDR3 length is 15 residues. Germline V gives CDR1 MNHNY, CDR2 SVGAGI (reference sequence). CDR3 amino acids: CASSGMGGRNYEQYF. The CDR3 DNA reads TGTGCCAGCAGTGGCATGGGCGGGAGAAACTACGAGCAGTACTTC.

The V gene is TRBV28, the J gene TRBJ1-5; 10 bases fit TRBD1. CDR1 is MDHEN and CDR2 is SYDVKM in the germline V gene. The CDR3 runs to 18 residues. Germline trimming cut 3 bases from V and 4 bases from J; bases unmatched to any gene: 12. The CDR3 DNA reads TGTGCCAGCAGTTTGTGGTCAGTCAGGGACAGGGGAAATCAGCCCCAGCATTTT. Its translation is CASSLWSVRDRGNQPQHF.

This clone occurred a few times. The V call is TRBV25-1, the J call TRBJ1-2; TRBD1 matches 10 bases. The CDR3 is made up of 17 amino acids. V was clipped by 5 bases and J by 4 bases; unmatched bases: 13. Germline V gives CDR1 MGHDK, CDR2 SYGVNS. This CDR3 is CASSSPGTGASGYGYTF. The CDR3 nucleotides are TGTGCCAGCAGTAGTCCCGGGACAGGGGCTTCTGGCTATGGCTACACCTTC.

In this sample, this clone turned up many times. J is TRBJ2-1 and V is TRBV11-3, with TRBD2 matching over 9 bases. With 5 bases clipped from V and 4 bases from J, the junction kept 6 bases outside the gene matches. Germline CDR1 is SGHNT and CDR2 is YENEEA. CDR3 length: 15 amino acids. The CDR3 sequence is CASSIGTSSYNEQFF. As DNA, the CDR3 is TGTGCCAGCAGCATCGGGACTAGCAGTTACAATGAGCAGTTCTTC. The full variable domain, in which reference TRBV11-3 and TRBJ2-1 provide the parts outside the CDR3, is EAGVVQSPRYKIIEKKQPVAFWCNPISGHNTLYWYLQNLGQGPELLIRYENEEAVDDSQLPKDRFSAERLKGVDSTLKIQPAELGDSAVYLCASSIGTSSYNEQFFGPGTRLTVL.

The rearrangement joins TRBV2 to TRBJ2-3, with a weak D call TRBD2 (6 bases). This CDR3 comprises 13 residues. Germline CDR1 reads SNHLY; CDR2 reads FYNNEI. The V end was cut by 7 bases, the J end by 2 bases, with 10 bases between. CDR3 in DNA: TGTGCCAGCAAGGAGGGCTCCACAGATACGCAGTATTTT. Its translation: CASKEGSTDTQYF.

The J gene is TRBJ1-2, the V gene TRBV6-6; weak D call: TRBD1 (6 bases). Germline-derived CDR1 and CDR2 are MNHNY and SVGAGI (reference sequence). The CDR3 is 15 residues long. Trimming removed 6 bases from V and 1 base from J, with 15 bases in between. The CDR3 sequence: CASRLDSSFNYGYTF. DNA of the CDR3: TGTGCCAGCAGGTTGGACAGCTCCTTTAACTATGGCTACACCTTC.

This clone was observed a handful of times. The CDR3 DNA sequence: TGTGCCAGCAGCTTACAGGGAGGAGACACTGAAGCTTTCTTT. Its translation is CASSLQGGDTEAFF. The chain uses TRBV7-2 and TRBJ1-1; possibly TRBD1 for D (5 bases). CDR1 is SGHTA, CDR2 FQGNSA, per germline. The V gene lost 2 bases and the J gene lost 3 bases, with 10 bases spanning the gap. The CDR3 runs to 14 residues.

In DNA form, the CDR3 reads TGTGCCAGTGCGTCAGGGTGGCGGTTAGGGGACACTGAAGCTTTCTTT. This translates into CASASGWRLGDTEAFF. The chain carries TRBV19 and TRBJ1-1; tentative D call: TRBD1 (5 bases). Between the trimmed V and J ends, which lost 8 bases and 3 bases, there was a span of 22 bases. This CDR3 contains 16 residues. Germline V gene lookup returns CDR1 LNHDA and CDR2 SQIVND (reference sequence).

V gene TRBV4-3 combines with J gene TRBJ2-3; no definite D call. This CDR3 contains 13 residues. Trimming stripped 2 bases from V and 1 base from J, with 4 bases between. The V gene's germline CDR1 is LGHNA and CDR2 YSLEER. Here the CDR3 DNA reads TGCGCCAGCAGCCAAACTGGCACAGATACGCAGTATTTT. This translates into CASSQTGTDTQYF.

This clone has ten or more counts. This chain connects TRBV4-2 to TRBJ2-2; 8 nucleotides line up with TRBD2. From germline, CDR1 is LGHNA and CDR2 YNFKEQ. The CDR3 extends over 15 amino acids. The junction had 6 bases not matched to a gene; V was cut back by 8 bases and J by 1 base. The CDR3 sequence is CASSLAGQNTGELFF. The CDR3 DNA reads as TGTGCCAGCTCCTTAGCGGGACAGAACACCGGGGAGCTGTTTTTT.

This clone has only a few counts. This chain uses TRBV27 with TRBJ2-7; D gene ambiguous. Germline V gene data show CDR1 as MNHEY and CDR2 as SMNVEV (reference sequence). Trimming removed 3 bases at V and 5 bases at J, with 14 bases between. The CDR3 length is 14 residues. CDR3 protein: CASSLRSLAHEQYF. In nucleotides, the CDR3 is TGTGCCAGCAGTTTGCGGTCCTTGGCCCACGAGCAGTACTTC.

The CDR3 nucleotides read TGTGCCAGCAAAGGCGGGACCTCAGATACGCAGTATTTT. Its translation: CASKGGTSDTQYF. J is TRBJ2-3 and V is TRBV2, with a possible D match to TRBD2 (6 bases). Trimming shortened V by 7 bases and J by 4 bases, and 12 bases separated the two germline ends. The germline V gene has CDR1 SNHLY and CDR2 FYNNEI. The CDR3 runs to 13 residues.